The 20 T cell receptor beta chains in this list originate from one sample, sequenced in a study of T cells after yellow fever vaccination (dated by TCRdb to the late 2010s). The treatment or condition label of this sample denotes: live attenuated yellow fever vaccine strain. Preparation of the library involved 5' RACE. Sequencer: Illumina NovaSeq 6000. Through fastp at Q25 and MiXCR, TCRdb rebuilt clones from the public reads, retaining in-frame beta chains. A single entry per CDR3 protein holds the most common genes and DNA from its merged rows. This sample lists around 300,000 distinct CDR3 sequences; 4% to 5.5% were detected once. The top ten hold approximately 19% of the sample. The material sequenced was PBMCs, taken 15 days after the yellow fever booster vaccination. All receptors derive from a man between 18 and 35 years old who received the YFV17D yellow fever vaccine.

This clonotype appeared a few times. The chain employs TRBV14 and TRBJ2-6; D is undetermined. Germline assignment: CDR1 SGHDN and CDR2 FVKESK. This CDR3 contains 16 residues. V dropped 0 bases and J dropped 3 bases, with 9 bases sitting between them. CDR3 nucleotides: TGTGCCAGCAGCCAAGATGGGCGTGTTGGGGCCAACGTCCTGACTTTC. Translating it yields CASSQDGRVGANVLTF. Full variable domain (rest looked up from reference TRBV14 and TRBJ2-6): EAGVTQFPSHSVIEKGQTVTLRCDPISGHDNLYWYRRVMGKEIKFLLHFVKESKQDESGMPNNRFLAERTGGTYSTLKVQPAELEDSGVYFCASSQDGRVGANVLTFGAGSRLTVL.

Ten or more counts support this clonotype. This chain connects TRBV11-2 to TRBJ1-1, with TRBD1 identical over 7 bases. V trimming: 3 bases; J trimming: 1 base; junction bases outside the gene matches: 8. Germline loops: CDR1 SGHAT, CDR2 FQNNGV. The length of the CDR3 is 16 residues. The CDR3 sequence is CASSFSYNRGNTEAFF. CDR3 DNA: TGTGCCAGCAGCTTCTCGTATAACAGGGGGAACACTGAAGCTTTCTTT.

Written as DNA, the CDR3 is TGCAGTGCTGGACCCGTTGGGGCCGGCACCAATGAGCAGTTCTTC. Residues: CSAGPVGAGTNEQFF. The rearrangement uses TRBV20-1 and TRBJ2-1; tentatively, D is TRBD1 (5 bases). The ends were cut back, 5 bases at V and 6 bases at J, with 20 bases in the middle. The CDR3 length is 15 residues. Germline V lookup: CDR1 DFQATT, CDR2 SNEGSKA (reference sequence).

A few counts support this clonotype. The V and J genes are TRBV28 and TRBJ2-7, with no clear D. Per germline, CDR1 MDHEN and CDR2 SYDVKM. The CDR3 is 15 amino acids. Trimming took off 7 bases at V and 0 bases at J, with 16 bases between the two ends. The CDR3 DNA reads TGTGCCAGCACCTCAAATATGTACAGCTCCTACGAGCAGTACGTC. Translation gives CASTSNMYSSYEQYV.

The chain has TRBV7-3 and TRBJ2-1; 8 bases are a match to TRBD1. The CDR3 has 15 amino acids. Per the germline V gene, CDR1 is SGHTA and CDR2 is FQGTGA. V was clipped by 5 bases and J by 7 bases; unmatched bases: 10. The CDR3 here is CASSALDRDSNEQFF. The DNA of the CDR3 is TGTGCCAGCAGCGCCTTGGACAGGGATAGTAATGAGCAGTTCTTC.

Ten or more counts support this clonotype. The J gene is TRBJ1-1, the V gene TRBV4-3; the D gene is possibly TRBD1 (6 bases). Deletions cut 0 bases from V and 4 bases from J, with 12 bases between. Germline assignment: CDR1 LGHNA and CDR2 YSLEER. There are 15 residues in the CDR3. CDR3 DNA: TGCGCCAGCAGCCAAGATGAATACAGGGTCACTGAAGCTTTCTTT. Protein sequence: CASSQDEYRVTEAFF.

This clonotype was seen repeatedly, ten times or more. The rearrangement uses TRBV7-8 and TRBJ2-3; TRBD2 agrees at 8 bases. Trimming took 0 bases from V and 3 from J; bases not matched to a gene: 8. Germline-derived CDR1 and CDR2 are SGHVS and FQNEAQ. CDR3 size: 17 residues. The CDR3 bases are TGTGCCAGCAGCTTAGCGCTGAGCGGGGGCCCAACAGATACGCAGTATTTT. This gives the protein CASSLALSGGPTDTQYF. Filled out from reference TRBV7-8 and TRBJ2-3, the complete variable domain reads GAGVSQSPRYKVAKRGQDVALRCDPISGHVSLFWYQQALGQGPEFLTYFQNEAQLDKSGLPSDRFFAERPEGSVSTLKIQRTQQEDSAVYLCASSLALSGGPTDTQYFGPGTRLTVL.

This clonotype was seen repeatedly, ten times or more. This chain connects TRBV29-1 to TRBJ2-3; either TRBD1 or TRBD2 may fit D (5 bases each). Germline V gene sequence: CDR1 SQVTM, CDR2 ANQGSEA. The V end was cut by 8 bases, the J end by 2 bases, with 17 bases between. The CDR3 is 14 residues long. CDR3 in DNA: TGCAGCACAGATCCGGGACCACACACAGATACGCAGTATTTT. Its translation: CSTDPGPHTDTQYF.

This clonotype occurred a few times. The chain is built from TRBV20-1 and TRBJ2-1; TRBD2 matches 8 bases. The V gene's germline CDR1 is DFQATT and CDR2 SNEGSKA (reference sequence). This CDR3 spans 14 amino acids. V trimming: 5 bases; J trimming: 4 bases; junction bases outside the gene matches: 7. The CDR3 bases are TGCAGTGCTCGCCGGGGCGGGGGGTACAATGAGCAGTTCTTC. As protein: CSARRGGGYNEQFF.

This clonotype occurred a few times. This chain uses TRBV7-9 with TRBJ1-1, with TRBD1 identical over 7 bases. The CDR3 extends over 15 amino acids. V was clipped by 5 bases and J by 7 bases; unmatched bases: 13. The V gene's germline CDR1 is SEHNR and CDR2 FQNEAQ (reference sequence). The DNA for the CDR3 is TGTGCCAGCAGCCCACTAGGAACAGGGGACAGTGAAGCTTTCTTT. This sequence encodes CASSPLGTGDSEAFF.

A few counts support this clonotype. The chain uses TRBV7-9 and TRBJ1-2; 7 nucleotides agree with TRBD1. Germline loops: CDR1 SEHNR, CDR2 FQNEAQ (reference sequence). The CDR3 runs 14 residues. The J segment lost 11 bases and the V segment lost 5 bases, leaving 14 bases of the junction unmatched. DNA for the CDR3: TGTGCCAGCAGCCCGCGACAGGGTTCGGATAAGTACACCTTC. Protein sequence: CASSPRQGSDKYTF.

Ten or more counts support this clonotype. The chain combines TRBV7-2 with TRBJ2-1, with 14 bases matching TRBD2. Germline V gene lookup returns CDR1 SGHTA and CDR2 FQGNSA. After removal of 5 bases from V and 7 bases from J, the junction contained 4 bases not matched to a gene. CDR3 length equals 15 residues. The CDR3 DNA reads as TGTGCCAGCAGCGCCGGACTAGCGGGGGGAAATGAGCAGTTCTTC. Translated, it gives CASSAGLAGGNEQFF.

This clonotype was observed a few times. The chain is built from TRBV7-9 and TRBJ1-1; D ambiguous. The CDR3 runs 12 residues. The germline CDR1 and CDR2 sequences are SEHNR and FQNEAQ (reference sequence). V gave up 4 bases and J gave up 8 bases, with 11 bases separating them. For the CDR3, the DNA is TGTGCCAGCAGCTCGCCTGAGGGAGAAGCTTTCTTT. Translation: CASSSPEGEAFF.

This clonotype has ten or more counts. The rearrangement links TRBV7-6 to TRBJ1-2; a possible D gene is TRBD1 (5 bases). Trimming left V 5 bases short and J 0 bases short, with 28 bases between. This CDR3 spans 20 amino acids. Germline V lookup: CDR1 SGHVS, CDR2 FNYEAQ. CDR3 nucleotide sequence: TGTGCCAGCAGCCAAAGCGGTGGTTGGCAGGGTGAAAGGGCTAACTATGGCTACACCTTC. The encoded protein is CASSQSGGWQGERANYGYTF.

This clonotype was seen many times. The CDR3 reads CASSRSPATQYF. The DNA for the CDR3 is TGTGCCAGCAGCCGATCTCCAGCCACGCAGTATTTT. V and J are TRBV13 and TRBJ2-3; D ambiguous. Deletions cut 5 bases from V and 9 bases from J, with 12 bases between. This CDR3 comprises 12 residues. Looked up from germline, CDR1 is PRHDT and CDR2 is FYEKMQ (reference sequence).

This clonotype was counted many times. This chain uses TRBV7-8 with TRBJ2-3, with 9 bases fitting TRBD2. From germline, CDR1 is SGHVS and CDR2 FQNEAQ. The CDR3 runs 15 residues. V lost 5 bases, J lost 6 bases, and 9 bases stayed unmatched. The CDR3 reads CASSLPAGGPDTQYF. The CDR3 DNA reads TGTGCCAGCAGCCTCCCGGCGGGGGGGCCCGATACGCAGTATTTT.

This clonotype was counted many times. CDR3 nucleotides: TGCGCCAGCAGCTCGGGGGGGCCCACAGATACGCAGTATTTT. Its translation is CASSSGGPTDTQYF. This chain joins TRBV5-1 and TRBJ2-3; 8 bases agree with TRBD2. The CDR3 totals 14 residues. The trim removed 3 bases at V and 2 bases at J, leaving 2 bases unmatched. The V gene's germline CDR1 is SGHRS and CDR2 YFSETQ.

Here the CDR3 reads CASSYGTKRRTGELFF. Written as DNA, the CDR3 is TGTGCCAGCAGTTACGGGACAAAAAGAAGAACCGGGGAGCTGTTTTTT. This chain links TRBV6-5 with TRBJ2-2; possible D gene TRBD1, 6 bases. V was shortened by 2 bases and J by 5 bases, with 15 bases between the two germline ends. Germline V gene data show CDR1 as MNHEY and CDR2 as SVGAGI. This CDR3 has 16 amino acids.

This clonotype was counted at least ten times. This chain links TRBV7-9 with TRBJ2-1, with D possibly TRBD2 on 5 matching bases. Trimming left V 2 bases short and J 0 bases short, with 23 bases between. This CDR3 has 20 amino acids. The germline V gene encodes CDR1 SEHNR and CDR2 FQNEAQ (reference sequence). This CDR3 reads CASSLRSEGLFKSSYNEQFF. For the CDR3, the DNA is TGTGCCAGCAGCTTAAGGTCCGAGGGCTTGTTTAAAAGCTCCTACAATGAGCAGTTCTTC.

This clonotype appeared many times. The DNA of the CDR3 is TGCAGTGCGGCGGGAGGGGCAAATTCACCCCTCCACTTT. Amino acids: CSAAGGANSPLHF. The chain couples TRBV20-1 to TRBJ1-6; a weak D match, TRBD1 (5 bases). Between the trimmed V and J ends, which lost 6 bases and 7 bases, there was a span of 13 bases. In germline, CDR1 is DFQATT, CDR2 SNEGSKA (reference sequence). The CDR3 is made up of 13 amino acids.